The TCR beta chain under discussion was sequenced for a study of T cells after yellow fever vaccination (dated 2019 in TCRdb). Regarding the research as a whole: The SMART-Seq v4 Ultra Low Input RNA kit was used to prepare libraries from fractions with low cell numbers. To track T-cell clones before and after primary and booster YFV17D yellow fever vaccination, bulk TCR alpha and beta repertoires were sequenced longitudinally. The cohort comprised two healthy male donors, one aged 18 to 30 and one aged 30 to 40 years. Blood was collected at multiple timepoints before and after primary and secondary immunization, and bulk PBMC replicates and cell subsets were isolated. Results and caveats for the whole study, not just this receptor: Because only a couple of donors were included in the study, the extent to which the findings can be generalized is limited. After the booster, most clones that had expanded after primary vaccination were detected again (approximately 95% of CD4 and more than 80% of CD8), suggesting broad maintenance of memory. FACS-sorted repertoires could contain abundant contaminating clonotypes from the bulk population, so computational filtering was required. A small fraction of clonotypes appeared in both the CD4 and CD8 compartments, likely as a result of convergent recombination. Compared with the primary T-cell response, the secondary T-cell response was faster but weaker, reaching its peak on day 5 rather than on day 15.

This clonotype was seen a handful of times. It has no known antigen specificity. Base qualities are not provided; no much larger clone lies one nucleotide away. The V and J ends are trimmed by 0 bases and 5 bases, leaving 6 bases between them. Per the germline V gene, MNHEY is the CDR1 and SVGAGI is the CDR2. The cysteine opens and the phenylalanine closes a CDR3 of 13 amino acids. The retained sequence is limited to the CDR3, 39 bases, with the frame set at the first base. TCR cDNA was made using 5'RACE template switching, a step that added a universal primer site and unique molecular identifiers. Priming of cDNA synthesis was performed from both the TCR alpha and TCR beta constant segments. Library amplification used two PCR steps, and the second PCR step added sample barcodes and sequencing adapters. Sequencing of the libraries was done on either Illumina HiSeq 2500 (2x100 bp) or NovaSeq (2x150 bp). The original methods were these. MIGEC handled demultiplexing of reads and collapsing into UMI consensus sequences, while MiXCR performed V(D)J alignment. Vaccine-responding clonotypes were identified with edgeR using replicate PBMC samples, with FDR below 0.01 and a log2 fold change above 5 up to day 15 being required. Bulk clonotypes were assigned CD4 or CD8 identity according to which sequenced CD4 or CD8 repertoire held them at higher abundance. TCRdb redid the processing of the public reads, applying fastp at Q25 and MiXCR, and retained in-frame beta chains. Here each entry gathers all rows of one CDR3 protein and keeps the most common genes and DNA. The V and J calls shown here were made by TCRdb, not taken from the authors' results. The sample table holds 500,000 to 650,000 distinct CDR3 sequences, of which approximately 16% were seen once. In total, the top ten clones hold 17% of the sample.

The treatment or condition label for this specimen denotes: live attenuated yellow fever vaccine strain. At each blood-draw timepoint, two biological replicates of bulk PBMCs were collected. A standard Ficoll-Paque protocol was used to isolate PBMCs from peripheral blood. RNA was extracted with TriZol from bulk PBMCs, CD4 and CD8 fractions, and dextramer-positive and dextramer-negative fractions. This sequence was found in a young man who received the YFV17D yellow fever vaccine. This specimen was PBMCs, taken about 5 days after the first yellow fever vaccination. The rearranged chain carries TRBV6-5 and TRBJ2-3, with no D gene named confidently. This receptor carries the CDR3 CASSYSIRDTQYF. The DNA sequence is as follows: TGTGCCAGCAGTTACTCGATCAGAGATACGCAGTATTTT.